Shown below are 22 T cell receptor beta chains from a single sample sequenced in a study of cytomegalovirus exposure and HLA in healthy donors. PCR employed 60 Vbeta and 13 Jbeta primers. Some clones are missing from TCRdb's copy, which holds only in-frame ones; the method was immunoSEQ multiplex PCR. The sample shows around 80,000 clones, about a tenth of them seen only once. The material sequenced was PBMCs. These receptors originate from a man in his sixties in good health and CMV-seropositive.

This clone was counted a few times. The V gene is TRBV5-1, the J gene TRBJ1-1; tentatively, D is TRBD1 (5 bases). Germline CDR1 reads SGHRS; CDR2 reads YFSETQ. V was shortened by 0 bases and J by 2 bases, with 11 bases between the two germline ends. The length of the CDR3 is 15 residues. The CDR3 nucleotides read TGCGCCAGCAGCTTGGCCACAGGTTCTAACACTGAAGCTTTCTTT. Translating it yields CASSLATGSNTEAFF.

There are a few counts of this clone. The chain is built from TRBV30 and TRBJ2-1, with 9 bases identical to TRBD2. Losses at the gene ends were 1 base for V and 7 bases for J; bases not matched to a gene: 8. Germline CDR1 is GTSNPN and CDR2 is SVGIG (reference sequence). This CDR3 contains 15 residues. CDR3 in DNA: TGTGCCTGGAGTGCCAGAGCGGGGGGTCCTAATGAGCAGTTCTTC. Its translation is CAWSARAGGPNEQFF.

This rearrangement joins TRBV10-3 to TRBJ2-1, with 9 nucleotides matching TRBD2. This CDR3 region has 16 residues. The ends lost 1 base at V and 5 bases at J; junction bases unmatched: 6. Per germline, CDR1 ENHRY and CDR2 SYGVKD. The CDR3: CAISEFIAGVNNEQFF. The CDR3 DNA reads as TGTGCCATCAGTGAGTTCATAGCGGGGGTAAACAATGAGCAGTTCTTC.

This clone has a handful of counts. The V gene is TRBV28, the J gene TRBJ1-2; 8 nucleotides line up with TRBD1. CDR3 length equals 13 residues. The V gene end was trimmed by 9 bases and the J gene end by 8 bases; junction bases not matched to a gene: 11. Germline V gene sequence: CDR1 MDHEN, CDR2 SYDVKM. CDR3 region: CASSTGEYRGYTF. The CDR3 DNA is TGTGCCAGTTCGACAGGGGAATATAGGGGCTACACCTTC.

The rearrangement uses TRBV27 and TRBJ1-5, with a tentative D call TRBD1 (6 bases). Germline V CDR1 and CDR2: MNHEY, SMNVEV (reference sequence). The V end was cut by 3 bases, the J end by 6 bases, with 12 bases between. The CDR3 is made up of 14 amino acids. The CDR3 coding sequence is TGTGCCAGCAGTTTTAACAGGGCGGGTCAGCCCCAGCATTTT. Amino acids: CASSFNRAGQPQHF.

In its sample, this clone was seen a few times. The chain combines TRBV30 with TRBJ2-7, with D perhaps TRBD2 (6 bases). This CDR3 comprises 14 residues. V gave up 6 bases and J gave up 2 bases, with 17 bases separating them. Germline V gives CDR1 GTSNPN, CDR2 SVGIG (reference sequence). CDR3 loop: CACPRAEGTYEQYF. As DNA, the CDR3 is TGTGCCTGCCCGCGGGCGGAGGGTACCTACGAGCAGTACTTC.

The genes are TRBV6-1 and TRBJ2-5; possible D gene TRBD1, 5 bases. This CDR3 has 14 residues. Trimming removed 3 bases from V and 2 bases from J, with 10 bases in between. The germline V gene encodes CDR1 MNHNS and CDR2 SASEGT. In nucleotides, the CDR3 is TGTGCCAGCAGTGAGTACAGGCAACAAGAGACCCAGTACTTC. Protein sequence: CASSEYRQQETQYF.

The V call is TRBV28, the J call TRBJ2-3; TRBD1 agrees at 8 bases. CDR3 size: 14 residues. Germline trimming cut 7 bases from V and 6 bases from J; bases unmatched to any gene: 9. CDR1 is MDHEN and CDR2 is SYDVKM in the germline V gene. In DNA form, the CDR3 reads TGTGCCAGCAAAAACAGGGGGACCGGGGATACGCAGTATTTT. Protein: CASKNRGTGDTQYF. The full variable domain, in which reference TRBV28 and TRBJ2-3 provide the parts outside the CDR3, is DVKVTQSSRYLVKRTGEKVFLECVQDMDHENMFWYRQDPGLGLRLIYFSYDVKMKEKGDIPEGYSVSREKKERFSLILESASTNQTSMYLCASKNRGTGDTQYFGPGTRLTVL.

V gene TRBV5-1 combines with J gene TRBJ2-2; the match to TRBD1 covers 10 bases. Looked up from germline, CDR1 is SGHRS and CDR2 is YFSETQ. V was pared by 4 bases and J by 4 bases, with 7 bases of the junction left unmatched. The CDR3 loop spans 16 amino acids. The CDR3 bases are TGCGCCAGCAGCAACAGACAGGGGGCGGGCACCGGGGAGCTGTTTTTT. This translates into CASSNRQGAGTGELFF.

The chain combines TRBV29-1 with TRBJ1-1, with 7 bases matching TRBD1. In germline, CDR1 is SQVTM, CDR2 ANQGSEA. This CDR3 has 12 residues. J was trimmed by 6 bases and V by 6 bases; bases with no gene match: 7. CDR3 DNA: TGCAGCGTAAGGGGGCGATCCGCTGAAGCTTTCTTT. Protein sequence: CSVRGRSAEAFF. Full variable domain (rest looked up from reference TRBV29-1 and TRBJ1-1): SAVISQKPSRDICQRGTSLTIQCQVDSQVTMMFWYRQQPGQSLTLIATANQGSEATYESGFVIDKFPISRPNLTFSTLTVSNMSPEDSSIYLCSVRGRSAEAFFGQGTRLTVV.

This clone has ten or more counts. V is TRBV19 and J is TRBJ2-1, with a tentative D call TRBD1 (5 bases). Trimming took off 1 base at V and 8 bases at J, with 9 bases between the two ends. This CDR3 spans 13 amino acids. Germline assignment: CDR1 LNHDA and CDR2 SQIVND (reference sequence). The CDR3 loop reads CASSIVRGYEQFF. The CDR3 DNA reads TGTGCCAGTAGTATAGTAAGGGGATATGAGCAGTTCTTC. The variable domain in full, with the rest retrieved from reference TRBV19 and TRBJ2-1, is DGGITQSPKYLFRKEGQNVTLSCEQNLNHDAMYWYRQDPGQGLRLIYYSQIVNDFQKGDIAEGYSVSREKKESFPLTVTSAQKNPTAFYLCASSIVRGYEQFFGPGTRLTVL.

The chain employs TRBV6-1 and TRBJ1-4; TRBD1 is a possible D gene (6 bases). Per germline, CDR1 MNHNS and CDR2 SASEGT. The CDR3 totals 14 residues. The germline V and J ends were trimmed by 6 bases and 7 bases, with 15 bases remaining between them. The CDR3 reads CASRGVGGSEKLFF. The CDR3 DNA follows: TGTGCCAGCAGGGGGGTAGGGGGAAGTGAAAAACTGTTTTTT.

The V call is TRBV11-2, the J call TRBJ2-7; TRBD1 aligns across 10 bases. Germline V gene data show CDR1 as SGHAT and CDR2 as FQNNGV. The trim removed 5 bases at V and 2 bases at J, leaving 12 bases unmatched. The CDR3 spans 17 residues. The CDR3 nucleotides read TGTGCCAGCAGCCCTCGACAGGGGGCTACAGGACCCTACGAGCAGTACTTC. Its translation is CASSPRQGATGPYEQYF.

A few counts support this clone. The CDR3 bases are TGCGCCAGCAGCAGTACTTTAGCGGGAGGCGAGCAGTACTTC. Translated, it gives CASSSTLAGGEQYF. The chain uses TRBV5-1 and TRBJ2-7; 10 nucleotides match TRBD2. CDR1 and CDR2 from the germline V gene are SGHRS and YFSETQ. CDR3 length: 14 amino acids. With V trimmed by 4 bases and J by 6 bases, 7 bases remained unmatched.

In this sample, this clone turned up a few times. The V call is TRBV5-8, the J call TRBJ2-3; 7 bases agree with TRBD1. The CDR3 has 15 amino acids. The V and J ends lost 4 bases and 2 bases, in that order; junction bases with no gene match: 7. Germline V gene sequence: CDR1 SGHTS, CDR2 YDEGEE. CDR3 DNA sequence: TGTGCCAGCAGCCTGCTGGACAGGAACACAGATACGCAGTATTTT. The encoded protein is CASSLLDRNTDTQYF.

The J gene is TRBJ2-7, the V gene TRBV11-2; no reliable D call. Germline values: CDR1 SGHAT, CDR2 FQNNGV. V was clipped by 2 bases and J by 2 bases, with 7 bases between them. The CDR3 extends over 13 amino acids. The CDR3 sequence is CASSLTIAYEQYV. CDR3 nucleotide sequence: TGTGCCAGCAGCTTAACTATCGCCTACGAGCAGTACGTC.

This chain links TRBV28 with TRBJ1-1; 8 positions agree with TRBD1. This CDR3 has 18 amino acids. Germline V gene data show CDR1 as MDHEN and CDR2 as SYDVKM. V was pared by 1 base and J by 1 base, with 11 bases of the junction left unmatched. CDR3 sequence reads: CASSLYVARTGSNTEAFF. The CDR3 coding sequence is TGTGCCAGCAGTTTATATGTGGCGAGGACAGGGTCGAACACTGAAGCTTTCTTT.

The sample holds a few counts of this clone. J is TRBJ2-5 and V is TRBV4-2, with D possibly matching TRBD1 (5 bases). This CDR3 comprises 15 residues. V lost 1 base and J lost 1, with 10 bases in between. Germline assignment: CDR1 LGHNA and CDR2 YNFKEQ. CDR3 sequence: CASSQVTGTQETQYF. CDR3 DNA sequence: TGTGCCAGCAGCCAAGTAACAGGAACCCAAGAGACCCAGTACTTC.

This CDR3 reads CASSPEGVGGSYEQYV. The CDR3 nucleotides are TGCGCCAGCAGCCCAGAAGGGGTGGGCGGTTCCTACGAGCAGTACGTC. The rearrangement uses TRBV4-1 and TRBJ2-7, with D possibly matching TRBD1 (5 bases). The ends were cut back, 4 bases at V and 1 base at J, with 17 bases in the middle. The CDR3 loop spans 16 amino acids. Germline values: CDR1 MGHRA, CDR2 YSYEKL.

The chain uses TRBV7-8 and TRBJ2-2; no firm D call. V was shortened by 1 base and J by 1 base, with 7 bases between the two germline ends. The V gene's germline CDR1 is SGHVS and CDR2 FQNEAQ. The CDR3 runs 15 residues. CDR3 protein: CASSLGLGNTGELFF. CDR3 DNA: TGTGCCAGCAGCTTAGGACTCGGGAACACCGGGGAGCTGTTTTTT.

This sequence joins TRBV27 and TRBJ1-1, with 8 bases aligning to TRBD1. J gave up 3 bases and V 7 bases, and 22 bases lay outside the gene matches. This CDR3 has 19 residues. CDR1 MNHEY and CDR2 SMNVEV come from the germline V gene (reference sequence). The DNA for the CDR3 is TGTGCCAGCAAAGGAACAGGGACAGGAAAATCGAAAAGGGACACTGAAGCTTTCTTT. Translating it yields CASKGTGTGKSKRDTEAFF.

This clone turned up a few times. CDR3 loop: CASSFPDRVAFF. DNA for the CDR3: TGTGCCAGCAGCTTCCCGGACAGGGTTGCTTTCTTT. The rearrangement links TRBV11-2 to TRBJ1-1, with 8 nucleotides matching TRBD1. Germline trimming cut 3 bases from V and 11 bases from J; bases unmatched to any gene: 5. The CDR3 loop spans 12 amino acids. CDR1 and CDR2 (germline): SGHAT, FQNNGV.